The 30 T cell receptor beta chains below all came from one sample that was sequenced in a study of CD8+ T cells in alopecia areata. cDNA prepared by RNA extraction and subsequent reverse transcription served as the template for sequencing. Repertoires were generated with immunoSEQ multiplex PCR, while TCRdb's copy carries only in-frame clones and drops some. This table holds 100,000 to 150,000 clones, less than 50% found once. Input material: NKG2D-low CD8+ T cells sorted from blood. The source of these receptors is a human donor with alopecia areata.

This rearrangement joins TRBV14 to TRBJ2-3, with D possibly TRBD2 on 5 matching bases. Germline V gene data show CDR1 as SGHDN and CDR2 as FVKESK. This CDR3 region has 15 residues. Deletions cut 0 bases from V and 0 bases from J, with 7 bases between. The CDR3 here is CASSQDRGSTDTQYF. The CDR3 DNA reads TGTGCCAGCAGCCAAGATCGGGGAAGCACAGATACGCAGTATTTT.

V gene TRBV11-2 combines with J gene TRBJ2-7; a possible D gene is TRBD1 (6 bases). V was pared by 5 bases and J by 8 bases, with 13 bases between. The CDR3 totals 12 residues. Germline CDR1 and CDR2: SGHAT and FQNNGV. The chain's CDR3 is CASSQGDNKQYF. CDR3 bases: TGTGCCAGCAGCCAAGGGGACAATAAGCAGTACTTC.

The chain couples TRBV28 to TRBJ2-4; D is possibly TRBD1 (6 bases). There are 14 residues in the CDR3. Germline V gene lookup returns CDR1 MDHEN and CDR2 SYDVKM. Trimming cost V 6 bases and J 13 bases, with 22 bases left between them. CDR3 residues: CASSPWDIGAGQYF. The CDR3 nucleotides read TGTGCCAGCAGCCCCTGGGACATCGGGGCGGGCCAGTACTTC.

Only a few counts were recorded for this clone. V is TRBV11-2 and J is TRBJ2-5, with D unclear. CDR3 size: 14 residues. The germline CDR1 and CDR2 sequences are SGHAT and FQNNGV. V was pared by 0 bases and J by 0 bases, with 5 bases between. DNA for the CDR3: TGTGCCAGCAGCTTAGAAGGTTACCAAGAGACCCAGTACTTC. This gives the protein CASSLEGYQETQYF.

V usage is TRBV11-2 and J usage is TRBJ2-1; D is undetermined. The CDR3 sequence is 12 residues long. V was pared by 1 base and J by 7 bases, with 5 bases between. Per germline, CDR1 SGHAT and CDR2 FQNNGV. CDR3 sequence reads: CASSLVPNEQFF. CDR3 in DNA: TGTGCCAGCAGCTTAGTTCCGAATGAGCAGTTCTTC.

The V gene is TRBV29-1, the J gene TRBJ1-1; D is unclear. The CDR3 contains 12 residues. Trimming stripped 4 bases from V and 1 base from J, with 7 bases between. Looked up from germline, CDR1 is SQVTM and CDR2 is ANQGSEA. CDR3 protein: CSVAGENTEAFF. The CDR3, as DNA: TGCAGCGTTGCAGGAGAGAACACTGAAGCTTTCTTT. The entire variable domain, with the rest obtained from reference TRBV29-1 and TRBJ1-1, is as follows: SAVISQKPSRDICQRGTSLTIQCQVDSQVTMMFWYRQQPGQSLTLIATANQGSEATYESGFVIDKFPISRPNLTFSTLTVSNMSPEDSSIYLCSVAGENTEAFFGQGTRLTVV.

This clone showed up just a few times. The J gene is TRBJ1-1, the V gene TRBV29-1, with D perhaps TRBD1 (5 bases). V was clipped by 3 bases and J by 5 bases, with 7 bases between them. Looked up from germline, CDR1 is SQVTM and CDR2 is ANQGSEA. The CDR3 sequence is 11 residues long. DNA of the CDR3: TGCAGCGTTGAGGGACCAACTGAAGCTTTCTTT. Translation gives CSVEGPTEAFF.

V usage is TRBV29-1 and J usage is TRBJ2-5, with a weak D call TRBD1 (6 bases). V was shortened by 7 bases and J by 11 bases, with 17 bases between the two germline ends. The CDR3 extends over 11 amino acids. Germline V CDR1 and CDR2: SQVTM, ANQGSEA. The CDR3 bases are TGCAGCGAGGTCCAGGGGCCACTTCAGTACTTC. It encodes CSEVQGPLQYF.

The rearrangement links TRBV4-1 to TRBJ2-2, with TRBD1 matching 7 bases. The CDR3 extends over 15 amino acids. Germline V gives CDR1 MGHRA, CDR2 YSYEKL. V trimming: 1 base; J trimming: 5 bases; junction bases outside the gene matches: 4. CDR3 region: CASSQGQGWTGELFF. The DNA of the CDR3 is TGCGCCAGCAGCCAAGGACAGGGTTGGACCGGGGAGCTGTTTTTT.

The chain recombines TRBV28 with TRBJ2-1; TRBD2 aligns across 9 bases. CDR1 is MDHEN and CDR2 is SYDVKM in the germline V gene. V dropped 5 bases and J dropped 1; count of bases not matched to a gene: 6. The length of the CDR3 is 16 residues. As DNA, the CDR3 is TGTGCCAGCAGTCCTTTAGCGGGAGAATCCTACAATGAGCAGTTCTTC. It is translated as CASSPLAGESYNEQFF.

The chain links TRBV9 to TRBJ2-1; possibly TRBD2 for D (8 bases). This CDR3 comprises 15 residues. V shed 0 bases and J shed 8 bases, with 15 bases lying between them. CDR1 and CDR2 from the germline V gene are SGDLS and YYNGEE. DNA of the CDR3: TGTGCCAGCAGCGTAGAGACGGGAGGGGGCCATGAGCAGTTCTTC. Amino acids: CASSVETGGGHEQFF.

This clone was seen more than once but under ten times. This chain uses TRBV23-1 with TRBJ2-7; TRBD1 matches 7 bases. Being an ORF, TRBV23-1 has a function that is uncertain. The CDR3 totals 16 residues. Unmatched junction bases numbered 7, after V lost 0 bases and J lost 2 bases. CDR3 nucleotides: TGCGCCAGCAGTCAATCGGGTACAGGGGACCCCTACGAGCAGTACTTC. It translates to CASSQSGTGDPYEQYF.

In DNA form, the CDR3 reads TGCGCCAGCAGCCAGACAGGGGACACTGAAGCTTTCTTT. Amino acids: CASSQTGDTEAFF. The V call is TRBV4-1, the J call TRBJ1-1, with 8 bases identical to TRBD1. Germline V gene lookup returns CDR1 MGHRA and CDR2 YSYEKL. This CDR3 has 13 amino acids. The J segment lost 3 bases and the V segment lost 3 bases, leaving 0 bases of the junction unmatched.

This clone showed up just a few times. V gene TRBV29-1 combines with J gene TRBJ2-7; D might be TRBD1 (5 bases). This CDR3 contains 13 residues. V lost 2 bases to trimming and J lost 0 bases, with 8 bases between them. CDR1 is SQVTM, CDR2 ANQGSEA, per germline. For the CDR3, the DNA is TGCAGCGTTGAATGGCAGGGCTCCTACGAGCAGTACTTC. Translated: CSVEWQGSYEQYF.

The chain recombines TRBV7-9 with TRBJ2-2, with D perhaps given as TRBD1 or TRBD2 (6 bases each). CDR1 is SEHNR and CDR2 is FQNEAQ in the germline V gene (reference sequence). CDR3 length: 16 amino acids. Deletions cut 5 bases from V and 7 bases from J, with 20 bases between. The CDR3 DNA follows: TGTGCCAGCAGCACCCCGGAGGGACAAGGACACGGGGAGCTGTTTTTT. Its translation is CASSTPEGQGHGELFF.

This clone has a handful of counts. J is TRBJ1-2 and V is TRBV29-1; possible D gene TRBD1, 5 bases. CDR3 size: 15 residues. V was shortened by 4 bases and J by 8 bases, with 23 bases between the two germline ends. Germline loops: CDR1 SQVTM, CDR2 ANQGSEA. The DNA of the CDR3 is TGCAGCGTTGTGATGGGGCAGGGTCGCTTTTGGGGCTACACCTTC. Its protein product is CSVVMGQGRFWGYTF.

V is TRBV29-1 and J is TRBJ2-7, with D possibly being TRBD2 (5 bases). Germline V gives CDR1 SQVTM, CDR2 ANQGSEA. The CDR3 runs to 13 residues. The V and J ends lost 1 base and 3 bases respectively, with 10 bases between them. The CDR3 spells CSVEGTEYYEQYF. DNA for the CDR3: TGCAGCGTTGAAGGGACTGAATACTACGAGCAGTACTTC.

In this sample, this clone turned up a few times. The V gene is TRBV14, the J gene TRBJ2-3; unclear D gene. The CDR3 runs 16 residues. Germline CDR1 SGHDN, CDR2 FVKESK. Trimming removed 0 bases at V and 2 bases at J, with 12 bases between. The CDR3 coding sequence is TGTGCCAGCAGCCAAGAGATCGTGACTTACACAGATACGCAGTATTTT. This translates into CASSQEIVTYTDTQYF. Full variable domain (rest looked up from reference TRBV14 and TRBJ2-3): EAGVTQFPSHSVIEKGQTVTLRCDPISGHDNLYWYRRVMGKEIKFLLHFVKESKQDESGMPNNRFLAERTGGTYSTLKVQPAELEDSGVYFCASSQEIVTYTDTQYFGPGTRLTVL.

A few counts support this clone. The rearrangement joins TRBV9 to TRBJ1-2; unclear D gene. CDR3 length equals 14 residues. Trimming shortened V by 3 bases and J by 8 bases, and 17 bases separated the two germline ends. From germline, CDR1 is SGDLS and CDR2 YYNGEE. This CDR3 is CASSGWGRVGGYTF. In DNA form, the CDR3 reads TGTGCCAGCAGCGGATGGGGAAGGGTCGGAGGCTACACCTTC.

Comments on this clone: Other DNA variants within this sample encode the same CDR3. This chain links TRBV6-6 with TRBJ2-7, with D unresolved. In germline, CDR1 is MNHNY, CDR2 SVGAGI (reference sequence). The CDR3 contains 11 residues. V lost 5 bases and J 0 bases, leaving 2 bases between the germline ends. CDR3 in amino acids: CASSPSYEQYF. In nucleotides, the CDR3 is TGTGCCAGCAGTCCCTCCTACGAGCAGTACTTC.

This clone came up a few times. The chain joins TRBV29-1 to TRBJ2-7; 13 nucleotides match TRBD2. CDR1 and CDR2 from the germline V gene are SQVTM and ANQGSEA. V lost 6 bases, J lost 5 bases, and 7 bases stayed unmatched. The CDR3 length is 14 residues. Here the CDR3 DNA reads TGCAGCGTCGGGGGACTAGCGGGATTTCACGAGCAGTACTTC. It codes for CSVGGLAGFHEQYF.

By sample fraction, this clone is medium-sized. The chain carries TRBV9 and TRBJ1-2; the match to TRBD1 covers 8 bases. This CDR3 contains 15 residues. CDR1 SGDLS and CDR2 YYNGEE come from the germline V gene. V was pared by 3 bases and J by 0 bases, with 4 bases of the junction left unmatched. The CDR3 protein is CASSDGTGTNYGYTF. The CDR3 coding sequence is TGTGCCAGCAGCGATGGGACAGGAACTAACTATGGCTACACCTTC.

V and J are TRBV29-1 and TRBJ1-3; D remains ambiguous. Germline V CDR1 and CDR2: SQVTM, ANQGSEA. CDR3 length equals 13 residues. Trimming took 6 bases from V and 0 from J, leaving 9 bases between them. The CDR3 loop reads CSVIFSSGNTIYF. The CDR3 DNA follows: TGCAGCGTGATATTTAGCTCTGGAAACACCATATATTTT. Supplemented by reference TRBV29-1 and TRBJ1-3, the full variable domain reads SAVISQKPSRDICQRGTSLTIQCQVDSQVTMMFWYRQQPGQSLTLIATANQGSEATYESGFVIDKFPISRPNLTFSTLTVSNMSPEDSSIYLCSVIFSSGNTIYFGEGSWLTVV.

The gene calls are TRBV2 and TRBJ2-5, with D possibly being TRBD1 or TRBD2 (6 bases each). Germline V CDR1 and CDR2: SNHLY, FYNNEI. The CDR3 is made up of 15 amino acids. Trimming stripped 4 bases from V and 4 bases from J, with 16 bases between. CDR3 bases: TGTGCCAGCAGTGCCTACAGGGTCGGGGGAGAGACCCAGTACTTC. Protein sequence: CASSAYRVGGETQYF.

The rearrangement links TRBV4-3 to TRBJ2-2; no reliable D call. The CDR3 loop spans 13 amino acids. V dropped 1 base and J dropped 7 bases, with 7 bases sitting between them. Per germline, CDR1 LGHNA and CDR2 YSLEER. CDR3 nucleotides: TGCGCCAGCAGCCAAGTTACGGGCGGGGAGCTGTTTTTT. It translates to CASSQVTGGELFF.

The chain employs TRBV6-6 and TRBJ1-2; D remains unclear. Germline CDR1 MNHNY, CDR2 SVGAGI (reference sequence). The CDR3 loop spans 12 amino acids. V was clipped by 4 bases and J by 8 bases, with 11 bases between them. The chain's CDR3 is CASSFSQEGYTF. The CDR3 nucleotides are TGTGCCAGCAGTTTTTCGCAGGAGGGCTACACCTTC.

The CDR3: CASTAGGGGETQYF. The CDR3 coding sequence is TGTGCCAGCACCGCCGGCGGGGGCGGGGAGACCCAGTACTTC. The chain carries TRBV6-5 and TRBJ2-5; D is possibly TRBD2 (7 bases). The CDR3 is made up of 14 amino acids. V was shortened by 7 bases and J by 5 bases, with 17 bases between the two germline ends. Germline CDR1 and CDR2: MNHEY and SVGAGI.

The chain carries TRBV9 and TRBJ2-1; weak D call: TRBD2 (5 bases). Per the germline V gene, CDR1 is SGDLS and CDR2 is YYNGEE. The CDR3 extends over 14 amino acids. V lost 4 bases and J lost 3, with 11 bases in between. The CDR3, as DNA: TGTGCCAGCAGCCCACCCGGAGGCTACAATGAGCAGTTCTTC. Encoded protein: CASSPPGGYNEQFF.

This chain joins TRBV9 and TRBJ2-1; D perhaps matches TRBD2 (5 bases). Trimming cost V 0 bases and J 6 bases, with 7 bases left between them. CDR1 is SGDLS and CDR2 is YYNGEE in the germline V gene. The CDR3 loop spans 13 amino acids. CDR3 loop: CASSVGGPNEQFF. As DNA, the CDR3 is TGTGCCAGCAGCGTAGGCGGGCCCAATGAGCAGTTCTTC.

About this clone itself: At the DNA level, this CDR3 is encoded by other sequences in the same sample as well. The genes are TRBV29-1 and TRBJ2-2; possible D gene TRBD2, 6 bases. Germline V CDR1 and CDR2: SQVTM, ANQGSEA. The V end lost 4 bases, the J end lost 0 bases, and 6 bases lay between the germline ends. This CDR3 comprises 13 residues. CDR3 in amino acids: CSVVAANTGELFF. CDR3 coding DNA: TGCAGCGTTGTAGCGGCGAACACCGGGGAGCTGTTTTTT.